These 29 T cell receptor beta chains came from one sample sequenced in a study of blood T cells in healthy people across ages. A J-beta primer mix and a sample-barcoded 5' primer were used in a second PCR of about 7 to 12 cycles. TCRdb reprocessed the 5' RACE reads with MiXCR, giving one entry per CDR3 protein. The data show 650,000 to 700,000 distinct CDR3 sequences, 32% seen once. Material: blood. These receptors were taken from a woman of 80 years or more in good health.

The sample holds many counts of this clonotype. The rearrangement links TRBV5-1 to TRBJ1-6; no reliable D call. The CDR3 loop spans 15 amino acids. CDR1 is SGHRS and CDR2 is YFSETQ in the germline V gene. Trimming took off 0 bases at V and 3 bases at J, with 7 bases between the two ends. The DNA of the CDR3 is TGCGCCAGCAGCTTGGTCGCAGACTATAATTCACCCCTCCACTTT. This sequence encodes CASSLVADYNSPLHF.

V gene TRBV14 combines with J gene TRBJ1-1; 10 positions match TRBD1. This CDR3 spans 14 amino acids. The V and J ends lost 6 bases and 12 bases, in that order; junction bases with no gene match: 13. The germline V gene encodes CDR1 SGHDN and CDR2 FVKESK. The DNA of the CDR3 is TGTGCCAGCAGACTTCCGGGACAGGGGTTTTTGACTTTCTTT. It codes for CASRLPGQGFLTFF.

CDR3 DNA: TGTGCCTGGAGTGGGACGCCATACAATGAGCAGTTCTTC. Translation gives CAWSGTPYNEQFF. The rearrangement links TRBV30 to TRBJ2-1; the D is unclear. Germline V gene sequence: CDR1 GTSNPN, CDR2 SVGIG (reference sequence). CDR3 length equals 13 residues. The V end lost 1 base, the J end lost 4 bases, and 8 bases lay between the germline ends.

J is TRBJ1-1 and V is TRBV5-1; D not resolved. CDR3 size: 13 residues. The V gene's germline CDR1 is SGHRS and CDR2 YFSETQ. Trimming removed 4 bases at V and 4 bases at J, with 11 bases between. The CDR3: CASSALGGTEAFF. DNA for the CDR3: TGCGCCAGCAGCGCCCTGGGTGGCACTGAAGCTTTCTTT.

This clonotype appeared a few times. The V call is TRBV5-6, the J call TRBJ1-1; D is unclear. V lost 3 bases and J lost 5, with 8 bases in between. The CDR3 is 12 residues long. CDR1 and CDR2 from the germline V gene are SGHDT and YYEEEE. CDR3 protein: CASSSRPTEAFF. The CDR3 DNA is TGTGCCAGCAGCTCCCGGCCTACTGAAGCTTTCTTT.

The V call is TRBV5-1, the J call TRBJ1-2; TRBD1 agrees at 9 bases. CDR1 SGHRS and CDR2 YFSETQ come from the germline V gene. The CDR3 has 17 residues. After removal of 4 bases from V and 4 bases from J, the junction contained 14 bases not matched to a gene. The CDR3 reads CASSPSGTGRLSYGYTF. For the CDR3, the DNA is TGCGCCAGCAGCCCGAGCGGGACAGGGCGCCTCAGCTATGGCTACACCTTC.

The genes are TRBV28 and TRBJ1-2; D remains ambiguous. Germline assignment: CDR1 MDHEN and CDR2 SYDVKM. This CDR3 is 12 amino acids long. Trimming left V 4 bases short and J 4 bases short, with 7 bases between. CDR3 sequence: CASSYGIYGYTF. DNA for the CDR3: TGTGCCAGCAGTTATGGAATCTATGGCTACACCTTC.

In the case of this clonotype: A much larger clone is a single base away; this may be a read error. The chain joins TRBV7-3 to TRBJ2-1; 10 bases line up with TRBD2. The V gene end was trimmed by 5 bases and the J gene end by 1 base; junction bases not matched to a gene: 17. Germline V lookup: CDR1 SGHTA, CDR2 FQGTGA. The CDR3 is made up of 20 amino acids. CDR3 sequence: CASSLLSRTSGRESYNEQFF. CDR3 sequence (DNA): TGTGCCAGCAGCCTCCTTTCCAGGACTAGCGGTAGGGAATCCTACAATGAGCAGTTCTTC.

This clonotype was observed at least ten times. V gene TRBV10-3 combines with J gene TRBJ1-1; D remains ambiguous. Trimming removed 6 bases at V and 0 bases at J, with 8 bases between. The CDR3 runs to 13 residues. The V gene's germline CDR1 is ENHRY and CDR2 SYGVKD. CDR3 sequence: CAIRQLMNTEAFF. The CDR3 bases are TGTGCCATCAGACAGTTAATGAACACTGAAGCTTTCTTT.

V usage is TRBV7-2 and J usage is TRBJ2-2, with D tentatively TRBD2 (5 bases). The length of the CDR3 is 16 residues. Per germline, CDR1 SGHTA and CDR2 FQGNSA. Trimming stripped 1 base from V and 1 base from J, with 10 bases between. CDR3 region: CASSLGASLNTGELFF. The CDR3 coding sequence is TGTGCCAGCAGCTTAGGGGCTAGCTTGAACACCGGGGAGCTGTTTTTT.

In this sample, this clonotype turned up once. The chain has TRBV12-3 or TRBV12-4 and TRBJ2-5, with 10 bases fitting TRBD2. J gave up 5 bases and V 6 bases, and 9 bases lay outside the gene matches. The CDR3 is 15 amino acids. The CDR3 loop reads CASRTGTSVKETQYF. The CDR3 coding sequence is TGTGCCAGCAGGACCGGGACTAGCGTTAAGGAGACCCAGTACTTC.

This clonotype was counted ten times or more. V gene TRBV9 combines with J gene TRBJ2-7; no firm D call. Trimming stripped 0 bases from V and 0 bases from J, with 7 bases between. The CDR3 consists of 14 residues. CDR1 is SGDLS and CDR2 is YYNGEE in the germline V gene. CDR3 nucleotides: TGTGCCAGCAGCGTAGCGGCGAACTCCTACGAGCAGTACTTC. It codes for CASSVAANSYEQYF.

This clonotype was detected many times. The chain carries TRBV6-1 and TRBJ2-7; 9 bases are shared with TRBD1. The CDR3 covers 14 residues. CDR1 is MNHNS and CDR2 is SASEGT in the germline V gene. J gave up 2 bases and V 2 bases, and 1 base lay outside the gene matches. CDR3 sequence reads: CASSETGGPYEQYF. The CDR3 DNA follows: TGTGCCAGCAGTGAAACAGGGGGCCCCTACGAGCAGTACTTC.

There are many counts of this clonotype. The CDR3 DNA follows: TGTGCCAGCAGTGCAAACGGGGCCCTAGCCAAAAACATTCAGTACTTC. This codes for CASSANGALAKNIQYF. The chain carries TRBV12-3 or TRBV12-4 and TRBJ2-4, with D tentatively TRBD1 or TRBD2 (5 bases each). Trimming took 5 bases from V and 0 from J, leaving 14 bases between them. This CDR3 has 16 residues.

The chain carries TRBV29-1 and TRBJ2-7, with TRBD1 identical over 9 bases. The CDR3 spans 17 residues. J gave up 1 base and V 6 bases, and 16 bases lay outside the gene matches. The germline CDR1 and CDR2 sequences are SQVTM and ANQGSEA. The CDR3 coding sequence is TGCAGCGTAATGGCGAGCCCCGGGACAGGGAGGTCCTACGAGCAGTACTTC. Its protein is CSVMASPGTGRSYEQYF.

The chain joins TRBV5-1 to TRBJ2-2; 7 bases are shared with TRBD1. Looked up from germline, CDR1 is SGHRS and CDR2 is YFSETQ. V dropped 0 bases and J dropped 0; count of bases not matched to a gene: 5. The CDR3 consists of 17 residues. CDR3 nucleotide sequence: TGCGCCAGCAGCTTGGCACCTCAGGGGGCGAACACCGGGGAGCTGTTTTTT. This sequence encodes CASSLAPQGANTGELFF.

This clonotype was seen ten or more times. The chain employs TRBV20-1 and TRBJ2-1; 7 bases match TRBD2. Trimming cost V 0 bases and J 0 bases; bases outside gene matches: 5. CDR3 length equals 16 residues. Germline CDR1 DFQATT, CDR2 SNEGSKA (reference sequence). The CDR3 protein is CSARDQGGGSYNEQFF. For the CDR3, the DNA is TGCAGTGCTAGAGATCAGGGCGGGGGCTCCTACAATGAGCAGTTCTTC.

The chain uses TRBV2 and TRBJ2-7; 8 positions match TRBD1. CDR1 and CDR2 from the germline V gene are SNHLY and FYNNEI. CDR3 length equals 14 residues. With V trimmed by 7 bases and J by 3 bases, 8 bases remained unmatched. The CDR3 DNA reads TGTGCCAGCAAAATCGGGACAGGTAGCTACGAGCAGTACTTC. Amino acid sequence: CASKIGTGSYEQYF.

V and J are TRBV10-3 and TRBJ2-7, with no clear D. The V gene lost 4 bases and the J gene lost 4 bases, with 23 bases spanning the gap. CDR1 ENHRY and CDR2 SYGVKD come from the germline V gene. CDR3 length: 17 residues. The CDR3 here is CAISASGETDLLYEQYF. DNA for the CDR3: TGTGCCATCAGTGCATCCGGCGAGACGGACCTCCTTTACGAGCAGTACTTC.

J is TRBJ2-3 and V is TRBV5-1; 16 nucleotides align to TRBD2. With V trimmed by 4 bases and J by 3 bases, 8 bases remained unmatched. Germline loops: CDR1 SGHRS, CDR2 YFSETQ. CDR3 size: 18 residues. CDR3 coding DNA: TGCGCCAGCAGCAAGGGACTAGCGGGGGGGCGGAAGACAGATACGCAGTATTTT. Encoded protein: CASSKGLAGGRKTDTQYF.

This clonotype was observed many times. This rearrangement joins TRBV7-6 to TRBJ2-3; D is tentatively TRBD1 or TRBD2 (6 bases each). CDR1 SGHVS and CDR2 FNYEAQ come from the germline V gene. Trimming removed 0 bases from V and 7 bases from J, with 11 bases in between. The CDR3 extends over 14 amino acids. CDR3 region: CASSLAEGGNTQYF. The CDR3 DNA reads as TGTGCCAGCAGCTTAGCGGAGGGGGGAAATACGCAGTATTTT.

Notes on this clonotype: This may be a read error: a much more frequent sequence differs by one nucleotide. V usage is TRBV6-2 or TRBV6-3 and J usage is TRBJ2-5; D unclear. The DNA end favors TRBJ2-7, so the J call may be wrong. The V gene's germline CDR1 is MNHEY and CDR2 SVGEGT. The CDR3 has 15 residues. The CDR3 loop is CASTTTHEAHYEQYF. The CDR3 coding sequence is TGTGCCAGCACAACGACGCACGAAGCCCACTACGAGCAGTACTTC.

A word on this clonotype: Relative to the germline gene, one junction end is altered; a read error may explain this. The chain combines TRBV24-1 with TRBJ2-3; 12 bases agree with TRBD2. This CDR3 has 16 amino acids. Germline CDR1 and CDR2: KGHDR and SFDVKD. The CDR3 nucleotides are TGTGCCACCAGTGATTCTCGACTAGCGGGGGTGAATACGCAATATTTT. It encodes CATSDSRLAGVNTQYF.

This clonotype has just a few counts. The chain is built from TRBV30 and TRBJ1-2; the D is unclear. Germline V gene data show CDR1 as GTSNPN and CDR2 as SVGIG (reference sequence). The CDR3 runs to 12 residues. V was trimmed by 1 base and J by 5 bases, leaving 8 bases between them. CDR3 sequence reads: CAWSAGEYGYTF. The CDR3 DNA reads as TGTGCCTGGAGTGCTGGGGAGTATGGCTACACCTTC.

The V call is TRBV21-1, the J call TRBJ1-2. TRBV21-1 is a known pseudogene. This CDR3 is 16 amino acids long. This chain's CDR3 is CASSLSREGGTYGYTF. The CDR3 DNA is TGTGCCAGCAGCCTTTCAAGGGAGGGCGGGACCTATGGCTACACTTTC.

The DNA for the CDR3 is TGCAGCCTCGGGACAGGGATGAACACTGAAGCTTTCTTT. It translates to CSLGTGMNTEAFF. The rearrangement joins TRBV29-1 to TRBJ1-1; the match to TRBD1 covers 9 bases. The germline V gene encodes CDR1 SQVTM and CDR2 ANQGSEA. V lost 8 bases and J lost 0; bases outside the gene matches: 4. The CDR3 consists of 13 residues.

The V gene is TRBV14, the J gene TRBJ1-1; D gene uncertain. The V end lost 8 bases, the J end lost 5 bases, and 18 bases lay between the germline ends. CDR1 is SGHDN, CDR2 FVKESK, per germline. This CDR3 comprises 14 residues. For the CDR3, the DNA is TGTGCCAGCTGCCGAGCGGCAGGAGATACTGAAGCTTTCTTT. It is translated as CASCRAAGDTEAFF.

This clonotype was observed at least ten times. This chain joins TRBV12-3 or TRBV12-4 and TRBJ2-7; perhaps TRBD2 as D (6 bases). V dropped 4 bases and J dropped 0 bases, with 13 bases sitting between them. The CDR3 totals 15 residues. DNA for the CDR3: TGTGCCAGCAGTTACGGGACTGCGAGCTCCTACGAGCAGTACTTC. It yields the protein CASSYGTASSYEQYF.

The rearrangement joins TRBV5-5 to TRBJ2-3, with D perhaps matching TRBD1 (5 bases). Deletions cut 2 bases from V and 10 bases from J, with 11 bases between. The CDR3 runs 12 residues. Germline V gene sequence: CDR1 SGHKS, CDR2 YYEKEE (reference sequence). The chain's CDR3 is CASSFQTRAQYF. In DNA form, the CDR3 reads TGTGCCAGCAGCTTCCAGACCAGGGCGCAGTATTTT.